Each of the 15 T cell receptor beta chains below was sequenced from the same sample in a study of pediatric ulcerative colitis. Rectal tissue came from one to two pinch biopsies taken at colonoscopy. The method was immunoSEQ multiplex PCR; TCRdb's version includes in-frame clones alone and lacks a portion of them. The table lists about 17,000 clones, roughly 74% of them singletons. Sequences were obtained from gut tissue. These TCRs come from a girl between 5 and 17 years old with moderate ulcerative colitis.

The chain recombines TRBV7-3 with TRBJ2-7; 10 bases line up with TRBD2. From germline, CDR1 is SGHTA and CDR2 FQGTGA. With 5 bases clipped from V and 4 bases from J, the junction kept 5 bases outside the gene matches. The CDR3 spans 14 residues. This CDR3 is CASSPSGRGYEQYF. In DNA form, the CDR3 reads TGTGCCAGCAGCCCTAGCGGGAGAGGGTACGAGCAGTACTTC.

The chain has TRBV7-8 and TRBJ2-1; D uncertain. The V and J ends lost 2 bases and 1 base respectively, with 18 bases between them. The germline V gene encodes CDR1 SGHVS and CDR2 FQNEAQ. The CDR3 loop spans 18 amino acids. CDR3: CASSLIVRYLGSYNEQFF. The CDR3 DNA is TGTGCCAGCAGCTTAATCGTGAGGTATCTGGGGTCCTACAATGAGCAGTTCTTC.

The chain joins TRBV5-1 to TRBJ1-1, with TRBD1 as a possible D gene (5 bases). The germline CDR1 and CDR2 sequences are SGHRS and YFSETQ. V gave up 1 base and J gave up 6 bases, with 10 bases separating them. The CDR3 spans 13 residues. The DNA for the CDR3 is TGCGCCAGCAGCTTGCAGGGTGTGGCTGAAGCTTTCTTT. This encodes CASSLQGVAEAFF. Looking up the rest from reference TRBV5-1 and TRBJ1-1 gives the full variable domain: KAGVTQTPRYLIKTRGQQVTLSCSPISGHRSVSWYQQTPGQGLQFLFEYFSETQRNKGNFPGRFSGRQFSNSRSEMNVSTLELGDSALYLCASSLQGVAEAFFGQGTRLTVV.

J is TRBJ2-7 and V is TRBV7-2; 7 bases map to TRBD1. This CDR3 is built from 15 residues. CDR1 is SGHTA and CDR2 is FQGNSA in the germline V gene. With V trimmed by 3 bases and J by 0 bases, 5 bases remained unmatched. The CDR3 spells CASSFTGQISYEQYF. CDR3 bases: TGTGCCAGCAGCTTCACGGGACAGATCTCCTACGAGCAGTACTTC.

J is TRBJ2-6 and V is TRBV19; no reliable D call. CDR3 length: 14 residues. Germline loops: CDR1 LNHDA, CDR2 SQIVND (reference sequence). V gave up 6 bases and J gave up 2 bases, with 8 bases separating them. The CDR3 DNA is TGTGCCAGTAGCGTAGGTGCTGGGGCCAACGTCCTGACTTTC. Amino acids: CASSVGAGANVLTF.

The chain employs TRBV6-6 and TRBJ1-2; weak D call: TRBD1 (6 bases). The CDR3 has 12 amino acids. Trimming pared 9 bases from V and 2 bases from J, leaving 10 bases between. CDR1 and CDR2 from the germline V gene are MNHNY and SVGAGI (reference sequence). The CDR3: CASQGPNYGYTF. The CDR3, as DNA: TGTGCCAGTCAGGGGCCAAACTATGGCTACACCTTC.

This clone was counted between two and nine times. The chain is built from TRBV5-1 and TRBJ1-2, with unresolved D. V dropped 1 base and J dropped 10 bases, with 14 bases sitting between them. CDR1 is SGHRS, CDR2 YFSETQ, per germline. The CDR3 consists of 13 residues. The chain's CDR3 is CASSLPMRRDYTF. The CDR3 DNA reads TGCGCCAGCAGCTTGCCCATGAGGAGGGACTACACCTTC.

This chain links TRBV4-2 with TRBJ1-3; D not resolved. Trimming cost V 0 bases and J 1 base, with 7 bases left between them. Germline-derived CDR1 and CDR2 are LGHNA and YNFKEQ. There are 15 residues in the CDR3. This CDR3 reads CASSQEEGSGNTIYF. As DNA, the CDR3 is TGTGCCAGCAGCCAAGAAGAAGGGTCTGGAAACACCATATATTTT.

The V call is TRBV5-1, the J call TRBJ1-1; TRBD1 matches 9 bases. Germline V gene lookup returns CDR1 SGHRS and CDR2 YFSETQ. Germline trimming cut 4 bases from V and 1 base from J; bases unmatched to any gene: 5. The CDR3 totals 15 residues. CDR3 nucleotide sequence: TGCGCCAGCAGCATGGGGGACAGGGAGAACACTGAAGCTTTCTTT. This codes for CASSMGDRENTEAFF.

The chain is built from TRBV6-1 and TRBJ1-2; a possible D gene is TRBD1 (5 bases). Germline V gives CDR1 MNHNS, CDR2 SASEGT. Trimming removed 5 bases at V and 8 bases at J, with 21 bases between. This CDR3 spans 15 amino acids. CDR3 amino acids: CASSPGKNYAGGYTF. In DNA, the CDR3 is TGTGCCAGCAGTCCAGGGAAAAACTATGCTGGAGGCTACACCTTC.

The chain joins TRBV7-8 to TRBJ2-3, with 9 bases identical to TRBD2. Germline V gene lookup returns CDR1 SGHVS and CDR2 FQNEAQ. V gave up 5 bases and J gave up 6 bases; unmatched junction bases: 6. CDR3 length equals 14 residues. Written as DNA, the CDR3 is TGTGCCAGCAGCCTTCGCGGGGGGGCGGATACGCAGTATTTT. Translated: CASSLRGGADTQYF.

In this sample, this clone turned up a few times. In DNA form, the CDR3 reads TGCGCCAGCAGCTTGATGGCGGAGCAGTACAATGAGCAGTTCTTC. Protein sequence: CASSLMAEQYNEQFF. The chain recombines TRBV5-1 with TRBJ2-1; D gene unclear. Germline values: CDR1 SGHRS, CDR2 YFSETQ. With 1 base removed from V and 4 bases from J, the gap between germline ends came to 12 bases. This CDR3 contains 15 residues.

This clone was observed a handful of times. The chain combines TRBV2 with TRBJ2-1; D ambiguous. Germline V gene data show CDR1 as SNHLY and CDR2 as FYNNEI. With 6 bases removed from V and 13 bases from J, the gap between germline ends came to 4 bases. CDR3 length: 8 residues. In DNA form, the CDR3 reads TGTGCCAGCAGCCGCCAGTTCTTC. Its protein product is CASSRQFF. The full variable domain, with the rest looked up from reference TRBV2 and TRBJ2-1, is EPEVTQTPSHQVTQMGQEVILRCVPISNHLYFYWYRQILGQKVEFLVSFYNNEISEKSEIFDDQFSVERPDGSNFTLKIRSTKLEDSAMYFCASSRQFFGPGTRLTVL.

The chain has TRBV11-2 and TRBJ2-4; 7 bases align to TRBD2. CDR1 is SGHAT, CDR2 FQNNGV, per germline. Losses at the gene ends were 0 bases for V and 9 bases for J; bases not matched to a gene: 8. This CDR3 contains 15 residues. The CDR3 here is CASSLEPSGISIQYF. Here the CDR3 DNA reads TGTGCCAGCAGCTTAGAACCCAGCGGGATCAGCATTCAGTACTTC.

The rearrangement joins TRBV4-1 to TRBJ2-2; 7 bases agree with TRBD2. V shed 6 bases, J shed 1 base, and the junction held 2 bases outside the gene matches. The CDR3 is made up of 14 amino acids. Germline CDR1 is MGHRA and CDR2 is YSYEKL. DNA of the CDR3: TGCGCCAGCAGGACTAGCCTGAACACCGGGGAGCTGTTTTTT. Protein: CASRTSLNTGELFF.